This entry is about one TCR beta chain. The antigen is not known. This CDR3 is built from 18 residues. The germline V gene encodes CDR1 SGHAT and CDR2 FQNNGV. J was trimmed by 5 bases and V by 2 bases; bases with no gene match: 11. The PCR contained 60 Vbeta and 13 Jbeta primers. TCRdb's copy holds only in-frame clones and misses some; the assay was immunoSEQ multiplex PCR. The repertoire includes under 150,000 clones, about 78% of them detected once, and approximately 2.9% sits in the top ten. This entry belongs to a study of cytomegalovirus exposure and HLA in healthy donors. General observations from the study: Researchers counted about 150 TCR beta chains as cytomegalovirus-associated. Sequencing likely produced, as an artifact, a cluster of highly shared sequence variants.

V is TRBV11-2 and J is TRBJ2-7; TRBD2 agrees at 14 bases. The sequenced sample consisted of PBMCs. The clonotype originates from a human donor in good health. CDR3 sequence reads: CASSLSLRGLAGGNEQYF. For the CDR3, the DNA is TGTGCCAGCAGCTTATCTCTCCGTGGACTAGCGGGGGGCAACGAGCAGTACTTC. Full variable domain (outside the CDR3, taken from reference TRBV11-2 and TRBJ2-7): EAGVAQSPRYKIIEKRQSVAFWCNPISGHATLYWYQQILGQGPKLLIQFQNNGVVDDSQLPKDRFSAERLKGVDSTLKIQPAKLEDSAVYLCASSLSLRGLAGGNEQYFGPGTRLTVT.